The clone carrying this T cell receptor beta chain has only a few counts. Its antigen is unidentified. It was with unique molecular identifiers that the TCRbeta library was prepared. TCRdb analysed the PCR reads with MiXCR anew, one entry per CDR3 protein. The sample includes just over 950,000 distinct CDR3 sequences, roughly 29% of them seen just once. This sample is part of a study of T-cell reconstitution after alpha-beta-depleted transplantation in children. Study-level findings and limits: After transplant, at about two months, alpha-beta T cells were reportedly derived from several hundred expanded graft clones. In some patients, recipient T cells and intrathymic progenitors surviving conditioning explained high day-60 diversity. A year post-transplant, T-cell counts and diversity derived mostly from newly produced T cells.

This TCR was sampled from a boy under three years old who had a stem cell transplant for SCID, so the T cells may come from the graft donor. Sequencing used PBMCs, mostly from graft donor cells, obtained 360 days after TCRalphabeta/CD19-depleted stem cell transplant.

CDR3: CASSSRTGFYSGNTIYF. The CDR3 coding sequence is TGTGCCAGCAGTTCCAGGACTGGATTTTACTCTGGAAACACCATATATTTT. The chain combines TRBV6-2 or TRBV6-3 with TRBJ1-3, with D hard to call. V lost 4 bases, J lost 0 bases, and 16 bases lay in between. CDR3 length: 17 amino acids. Germline V CDR1 and CDR2: MNHEY, SVGEGT.